The 10 T cell receptor beta chains given below trace back to one sample, sequenced in a study of cytomegalovirus exposure and HLA in healthy donors. Both 60 Vbeta primers and 13 Jbeta primers went into the PCR. The method was immunoSEQ multiplex PCR; TCRdb's version includes in-frame clones alone and lacks a portion of them. The profile shows about 140,000 clones, roughly four fifths of them singletons. The sample taken for sequencing was PBMCs. These receptors were taken from a man younger than 35 in good health and CMV-seropositive.

CDR3 loop: CASSFVAGTSSGEQYF. In DNA form, the CDR3 reads TGTGCCAGCAGTTTCGTCGCCGGGACTAGCTCTGGGGAGCAGTACTTC. The chain has TRBV6-5 and TRBJ2-7, with 9 nucleotides matching TRBD2. The V segment lost 4 bases and the J segment 7 bases; nucleotides outside the gene matches: 14. CDR3 size: 16 residues. CDR1 is MNHEY and CDR2 is SVGAGI in the germline V gene.

V and J are TRBV19 and TRBJ1-1, with 8 nucleotides matching TRBD1. The CDR3 runs 14 residues. Germline V gene sequence: CDR1 LNHDA, CDR2 SQIVND (reference sequence). V lost 5 bases to trimming and J lost 8 bases; unmatched junction nucleotides: 10. The DNA of the CDR3 is TGTGCCAGTAGTGAACCCTACAGGGGGGGAGAAGCTTTCTTT. This sequence encodes CASSEPYRGGEAFF.

This chain joins TRBV10-1 and TRBJ2-7; perhaps TRBD2 as D (5 bases). This CDR3 is 16 amino acids long. The germline CDR1 and CDR2 sequences are WNHNN and SYGVQD (reference sequence). Trimming took 2 bases from V and 3 from J, leaving 17 bases between them. The CDR3 loop is CASSEPGGFPLYEQYF. The CDR3 coding sequence is TGCGCCAGCAGTGAGCCAGGCGGGTTCCCCCTCTACGAGCAGTACTTC.

This chain links TRBV5-1 with TRBJ2-5; possibly TRBD1 for D (9 bases). The CDR3 runs 16 residues. Deletions cut 4 bases from V and 5 bases from J, with 21 bases between. Per germline, CDR1 SGHRS and CDR2 YFSETQ. Here the CDR3 DNA reads TGCGCCAGCAGCCCGGGGGGGGACAGGGCATGGGAGACCCAGTACTTC. Its translation: CASSPGGDRAWETQYF. Looking up the rest from reference TRBV5-1 and TRBJ2-5 gives the full variable domain: KAGVTQTPRYLIKTRGQQVTLSCSPISGHRSVSWYQQTPGQGLQFLFEYFSETQRNKGNFPGRFSGRQFSNSRSEMNVSTLELGDSALYLCASSPGGDRAWETQYFGPGTRLLVL.

This chain links TRBV7-6 with TRBJ2-3; 13 nucleotides agree with TRBD2. CDR3 size: 17 residues. Trimming cost V 1 base and J 2 bases; bases outside gene matches: 3. CDR1 and CDR2 from the germline V gene are SGHVS and FNYEAQ. Here the CDR3 DNA reads TGTGCCAGCAGCTTAGGGACTAGCGGGAGTTTCACAGATACGCAGTATTTT. Protein product: CASSLGTSGSFTDTQYF.

J is TRBJ1-1 and V is TRBV5-4, with a possible D match to TRBD1 (5 bases). CDR3 size: 14 residues. CDR1 is SGHNT and CDR2 is YYREEE in the germline V gene (reference sequence). The germline V and J ends were trimmed by 2 bases and 2 bases, with 10 bases remaining between them. The CDR3 reads CASSFLTENTEAFF. The CDR3 coding sequence is TGTGCCAGCAGCTTCTTGACAGAAAACACTGAAGCTTTCTTT. Using reference TRBV5-4 and TRBJ1-1 for the parts outside the CDR3, the full variable domain is ETGVTQSPTHLIKTRGQQVTLRCSSQSGHNTVSWYQQALGQGPQFIFQYYREEENGRGNFPPRFSGLQFPNYSSELNVNALELDDSALYLCASSFLTENTEAFFGQGTRLTVV.

This chain connects TRBV11-3 to TRBJ1-1; 12 positions match TRBD1. Germline V gene data show CDR1 as SGHNT and CDR2 as YENEEA. The CDR3 extends over 13 amino acids. Losses at the gene ends were 3 bases for V and 9 bases for J; bases not matched to a gene: 2. CDR3 coding DNA: TGTGCCAGCAGCTTGGGACAGGGGGCGAAAGCTTTCTTT. Protein sequence: CASSLGQGAKAFF.

The chain couples TRBV30 to TRBJ2-3; TRBD1 agrees at 10 bases. The CDR3 has 15 residues. Trimming removed 0 bases from V and 6 bases from J; junction bases left unmatched: 6. The germline V gene encodes CDR1 GTSNPN and CDR2 SVGIG (reference sequence). The CDR3 bases are TGTGCCTGGAGTGTGACAGGGGGCGCGGCGGATACGCAGTATTTT. Amino acids: CAWSVTGGAADTQYF. The variable domain in full, with the rest retrieved from reference TRBV30 and TRBJ2-3, is SQTIHQWPATLVQPVGSPLSLECTVEGTSNPNLYWYRQAAGRGLQLLFYSVGIGQISSEVPQNLSASRPQDRQFILSSKKLLLSDSGFYLCAWSVTGGAADTQYFGPGTRLTVL.

V usage is TRBV28 and J usage is TRBJ2-7, with 10 bases fitting TRBD1. Germline CDR1 reads MDHEN; CDR2 reads SYDVKM. The V segment lost 5 bases and the J segment 0 bases; nucleotides outside the gene matches: 4. The CDR3 covers 15 residues. The CDR3 here is CASSPWTGGSYEQYF. The CDR3 DNA sequence: TGTGCCAGCAGTCCATGGACAGGGGGCTCCTACGAGCAGTACTTC.

J is TRBJ2-7 and V is TRBV5-4; 9 nucleotides line up with TRBD1. With V trimmed by 2 bases and J by 3 bases, 3 bases remained unmatched. This CDR3 region has 14 residues. Per the germline V gene, CDR1 is SGHNT and CDR2 is YYREEE (reference sequence). The CDR3 DNA is TGTGCCAGCAGCTTCGCGGGACAGGGCTACGAGCAGTACTTC. Translated, it gives CASSFAGQGYEQYF.